This TCR beta chain was sequenced in a study of tumor and adjacent non-tumor tissue in lung cancer. This sample's RNA came from whole unsorted tissue. Distant lung tissue was collected more than 3 cm away from the tumor edge. A modified ARM-PCR protocol with three rounds of nested PCR amplified TCRbeta. TCRdb reprocessed the multiplex PCR reads with MiXCR, giving one entry per CDR3 protein. Altogether 60,000 to 70,000 distinct CDR3 sequences are present, more than 65% being singletons, with the ten largest covering roughly 45%. This TCR was sampled from a man in his sixties with non-small cell lung cancer. The sample was distant non-tumor lung tissue.

CDR3 in amino acids: CSVVTGSGYTF. CDR3 nucleotide sequence: TGCAGCGTTGTCACAGGGTCCGGCTACACCTTC. The chain combines TRBV29-1 with TRBJ1-2; D perhaps matches TRBD1 (6 bases). The germline V gene has CDR1 SQVTM and CDR2 ANQGSEA. There are 11 residues in the CDR3. V dropped 4 bases and J dropped 8 bases, with 11 bases sitting between them.